The subject of this entry is one T cell receptor beta chain. Its antigen is as yet unknown. Method: immunoSEQ multiplex PCR; TCRdb's copy keeps in-frame clones and lacks some. The sample carries a few million clones, 85% to 95% recorded once. These data are taken from a study of shared clonotypes between healthy human individuals. Study-level points and caveats: Across a handful of donors, naive CD4 shared roughly 5%, naive CD8 approximately 3.5%, memory CD4 more than 2%, memory CD8 0.4% to 0.5%.

Germline V gene sequence: CDR1 MNHEY, CDR2 SMNVEV (reference sequence). This CDR3 spans 15 amino acids. V gave up 5 bases and J gave up 2 bases; unmatched junction bases: 3. The rearrangement joins TRBV27 to TRBJ2-2, with 9 bases aligning to TRBD1. This clonotype was sampled from a man aged 18 to 29 in good health. Some clones in this sample may be carry-over from other donors' samples. The sample comprised naive CD4+ T cells from PBMCs. Subset: CD45RA+ positively selected. CDR3 loop: CASSKQGANTGELFF. The CDR3 DNA sequence: TGTGCCAGCAGTAAACAGGGGGCTAACACCGGGGAGCTGTTTTTT.